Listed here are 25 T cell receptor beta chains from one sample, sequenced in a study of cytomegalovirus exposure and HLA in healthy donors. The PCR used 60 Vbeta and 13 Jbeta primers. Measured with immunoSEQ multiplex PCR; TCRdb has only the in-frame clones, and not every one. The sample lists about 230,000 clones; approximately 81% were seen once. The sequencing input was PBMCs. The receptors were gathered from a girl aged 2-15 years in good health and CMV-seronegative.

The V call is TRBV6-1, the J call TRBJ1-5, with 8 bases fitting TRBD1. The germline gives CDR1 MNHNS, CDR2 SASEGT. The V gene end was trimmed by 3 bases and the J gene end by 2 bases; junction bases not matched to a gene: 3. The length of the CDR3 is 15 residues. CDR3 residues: CASSDTGGGNQPQHF. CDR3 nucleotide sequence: TGTGCCAGCAGTGATACAGGGGGTGGCAATCAGCCCCAGCATTTT.

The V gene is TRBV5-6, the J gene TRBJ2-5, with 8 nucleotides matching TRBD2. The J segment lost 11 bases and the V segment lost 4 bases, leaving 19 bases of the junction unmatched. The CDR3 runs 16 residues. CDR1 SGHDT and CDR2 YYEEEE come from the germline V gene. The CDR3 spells CASSALGEAGVGEQYF. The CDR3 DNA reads TGTGCCAGCAGCGCTCTGGGTGAAGCGGGAGTGGGGGAGCAGTACTTC.

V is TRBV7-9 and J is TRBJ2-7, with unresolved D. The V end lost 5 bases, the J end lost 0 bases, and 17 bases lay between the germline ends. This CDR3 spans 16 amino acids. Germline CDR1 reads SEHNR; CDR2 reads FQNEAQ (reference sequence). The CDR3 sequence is CASSPPPPQSSYEQYF. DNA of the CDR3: TGTGCCAGCAGCCCTCCCCCCCCACAGAGCTCCTACGAGCAGTACTTC.

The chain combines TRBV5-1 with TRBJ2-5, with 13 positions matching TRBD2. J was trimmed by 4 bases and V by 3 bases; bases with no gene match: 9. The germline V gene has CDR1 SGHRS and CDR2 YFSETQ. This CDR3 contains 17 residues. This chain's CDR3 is CASSSPGLAGLRETQYF. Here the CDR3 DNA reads TGCGCCAGCAGCTCCCCGGGACTAGCGGGGTTGCGAGAGACCCAGTACTTC.

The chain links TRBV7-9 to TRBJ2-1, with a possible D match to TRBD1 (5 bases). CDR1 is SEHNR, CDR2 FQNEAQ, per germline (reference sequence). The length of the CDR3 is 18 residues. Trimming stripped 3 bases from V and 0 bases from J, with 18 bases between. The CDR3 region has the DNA TGTGCCAGCAGCTTCCAGGGTTTCAAGAAACTCTCCTACAATGAGCAGTTCTTC. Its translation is CASSFQGFKKLSYNEQFF.

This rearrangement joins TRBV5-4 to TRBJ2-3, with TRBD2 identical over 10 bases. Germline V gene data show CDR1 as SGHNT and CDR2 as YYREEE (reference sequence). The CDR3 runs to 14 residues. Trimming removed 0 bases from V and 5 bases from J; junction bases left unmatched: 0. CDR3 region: CASSLGLAGDTQYF. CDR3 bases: TGTGCCAGCAGCTTGGGACTAGCGGGAGATACGCAGTATTTT.

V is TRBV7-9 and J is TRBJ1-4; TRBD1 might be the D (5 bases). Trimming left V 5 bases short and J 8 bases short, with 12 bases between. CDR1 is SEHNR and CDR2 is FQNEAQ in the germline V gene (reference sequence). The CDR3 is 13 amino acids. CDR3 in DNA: TGTGCCAGCAGCATCAGGGTAGGGGAAAAACTGTTTTTT. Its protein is CASSIRVGEKLFF.

The CDR3 sequence: CASSTGTSGGVNEQFF. DNA of the CDR3: TGCGCCAGCAGCACTGGGACTAGCGGGGGTGTGAATGAGCAGTTCTTC. This rearrangement joins TRBV5-1 to TRBJ2-1; 14 bases are shared with TRBD2. The CDR3 has 16 amino acids. V lost 4 bases to trimming and J lost 7 bases; unmatched junction nucleotides: 7. Per germline, CDR1 SGHRS and CDR2 YFSETQ.

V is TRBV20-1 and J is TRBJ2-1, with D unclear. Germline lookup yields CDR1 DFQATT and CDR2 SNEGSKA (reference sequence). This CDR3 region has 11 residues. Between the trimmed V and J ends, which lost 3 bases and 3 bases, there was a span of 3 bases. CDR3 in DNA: TGCAGTGCTAGTCACTACAATGAGCAGTTCTTC. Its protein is CSASHYNEQFF.

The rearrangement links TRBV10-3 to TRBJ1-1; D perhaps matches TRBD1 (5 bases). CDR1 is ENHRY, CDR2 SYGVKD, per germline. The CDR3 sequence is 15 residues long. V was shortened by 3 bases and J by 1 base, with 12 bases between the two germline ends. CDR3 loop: CAISEGAAGNTEAFF. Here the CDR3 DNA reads TGTGCCATCAGTGAAGGGGCCGCAGGGAACACTGAAGCTTTCTTT.

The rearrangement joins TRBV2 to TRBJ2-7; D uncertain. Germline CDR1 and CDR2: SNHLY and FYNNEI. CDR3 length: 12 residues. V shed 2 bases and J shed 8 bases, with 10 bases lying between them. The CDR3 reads CASSESFRKQYF. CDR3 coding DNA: TGTGCCAGCAGTGAATCATTCAGGAAGCAGTACTTC.

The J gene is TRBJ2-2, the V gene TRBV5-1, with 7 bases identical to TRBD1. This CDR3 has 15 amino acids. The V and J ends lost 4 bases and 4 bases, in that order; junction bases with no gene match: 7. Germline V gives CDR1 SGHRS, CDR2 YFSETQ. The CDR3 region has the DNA TGCGCCAGCAGCGAGCAGGGGACAGCCACCGGGGAGCTGTTTTTT. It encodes CASSEQGTATGELFF. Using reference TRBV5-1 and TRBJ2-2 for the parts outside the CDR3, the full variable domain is KAGVTQTPRYLIKTRGQQVTLSCSPISGHRSVSWYQQTPGQGLQFLFEYFSETQRNKGNFPGRFSGRQFSNSRSEMNVSTLELGDSALYLCASSEQGTATGELFFGEGSRLTVL.

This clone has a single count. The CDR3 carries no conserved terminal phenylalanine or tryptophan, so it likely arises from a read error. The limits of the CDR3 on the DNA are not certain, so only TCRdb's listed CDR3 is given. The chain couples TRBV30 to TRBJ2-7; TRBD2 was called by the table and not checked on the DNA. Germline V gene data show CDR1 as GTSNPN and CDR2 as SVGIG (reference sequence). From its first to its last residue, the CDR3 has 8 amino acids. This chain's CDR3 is CAWSTCSL.

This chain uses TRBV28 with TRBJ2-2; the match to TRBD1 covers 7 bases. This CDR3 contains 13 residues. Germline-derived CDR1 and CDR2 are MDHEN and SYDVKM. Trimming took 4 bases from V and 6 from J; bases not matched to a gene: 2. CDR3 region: CASSSQGAGELFF. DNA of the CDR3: TGTGCCAGCAGTTCGCAGGGGGCCGGGGAGCTGTTTTTT.

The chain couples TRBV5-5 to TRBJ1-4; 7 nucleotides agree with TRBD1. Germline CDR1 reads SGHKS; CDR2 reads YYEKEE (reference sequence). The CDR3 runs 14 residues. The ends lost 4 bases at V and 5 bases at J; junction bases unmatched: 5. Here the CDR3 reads CASSATGFNEKLFF. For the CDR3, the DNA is TGTGCCAGCAGCGCGACAGGGTTCAATGAAAAACTGTTTTTT. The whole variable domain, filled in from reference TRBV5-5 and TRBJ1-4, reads DAGVTQSPTHLIKTRGQQVTLRCSPISGHKSVSWYQQVLGQGPQFIFQYYEKEERGRGNFPDRFSARQFPNYSSELNVNALLLGDSALYLCASSATGFNEKLFFGSGTQLSVL.

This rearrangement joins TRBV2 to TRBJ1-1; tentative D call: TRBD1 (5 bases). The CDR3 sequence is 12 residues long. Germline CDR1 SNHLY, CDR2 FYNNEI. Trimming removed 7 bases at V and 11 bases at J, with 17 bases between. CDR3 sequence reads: CASTSSSRGAFF. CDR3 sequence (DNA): TGTGCCAGCACAAGCAGTTCCCGGGGGGCTTTCTTT.

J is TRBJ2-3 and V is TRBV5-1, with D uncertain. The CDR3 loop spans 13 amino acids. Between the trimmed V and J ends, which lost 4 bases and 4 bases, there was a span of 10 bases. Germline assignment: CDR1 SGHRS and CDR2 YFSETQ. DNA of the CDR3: TGCGCCAGCAGCCAGGAAGTCCCAGATACGCAGTATTTT. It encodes CASSQEVPDTQYF.

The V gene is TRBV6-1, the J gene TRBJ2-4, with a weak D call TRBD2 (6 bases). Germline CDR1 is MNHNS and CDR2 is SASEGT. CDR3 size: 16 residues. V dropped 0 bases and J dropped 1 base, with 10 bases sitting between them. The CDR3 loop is CASSEAEGYAKNIQYF. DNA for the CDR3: TGTGCCAGCAGTGAAGCGGAGGGGTACGCCAAAAACATTCAGTACTTC.

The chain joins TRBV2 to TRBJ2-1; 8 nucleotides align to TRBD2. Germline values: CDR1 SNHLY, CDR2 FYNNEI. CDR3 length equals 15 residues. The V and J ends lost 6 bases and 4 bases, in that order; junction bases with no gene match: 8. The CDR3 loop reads CASSPSGSAYNEQFF. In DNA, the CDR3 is TGTGCCAGCAGCCCGAGCGGGAGCGCATACAATGAGCAGTTCTTC.

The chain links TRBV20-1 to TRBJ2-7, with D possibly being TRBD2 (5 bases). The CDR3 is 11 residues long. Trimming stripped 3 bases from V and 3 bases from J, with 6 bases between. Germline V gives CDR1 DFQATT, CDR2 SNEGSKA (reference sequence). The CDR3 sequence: CSASTSYEQYF. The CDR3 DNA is TGCAGTGCTAGCACTAGCTACGAGCAGTACTTC.

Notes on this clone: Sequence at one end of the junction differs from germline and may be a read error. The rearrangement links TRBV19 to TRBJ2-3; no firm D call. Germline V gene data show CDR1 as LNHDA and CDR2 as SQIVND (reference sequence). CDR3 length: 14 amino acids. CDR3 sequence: CATSSIGDTDTRYF. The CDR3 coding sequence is TGTGCCACGTCGTCCATAGGCGACACAGATACGCGGTATTTT.

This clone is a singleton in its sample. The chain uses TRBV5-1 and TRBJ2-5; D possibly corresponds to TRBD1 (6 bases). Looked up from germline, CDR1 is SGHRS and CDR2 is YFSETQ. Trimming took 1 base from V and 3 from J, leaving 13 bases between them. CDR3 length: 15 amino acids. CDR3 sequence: CASSLNREGEETQYF. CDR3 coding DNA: TGCGCCAGCAGCTTGAACAGGGAAGGCGAAGAGACCCAGTACTTC.

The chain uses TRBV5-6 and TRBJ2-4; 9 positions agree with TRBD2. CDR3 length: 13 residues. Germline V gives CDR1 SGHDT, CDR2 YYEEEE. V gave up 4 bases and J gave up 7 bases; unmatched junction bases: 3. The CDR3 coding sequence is TGTGCCAGCAGCAGCGGGGGGTCGAACATTCAGTACTTC. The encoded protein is CASSSGGSNIQYF.

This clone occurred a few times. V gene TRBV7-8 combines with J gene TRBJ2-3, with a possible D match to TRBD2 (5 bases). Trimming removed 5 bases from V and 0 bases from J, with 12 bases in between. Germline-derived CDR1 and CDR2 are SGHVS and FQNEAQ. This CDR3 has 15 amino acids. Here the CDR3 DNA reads TGTGCCAGCAGCCTCTGGGCGGGTAGCACAGATACGCAGTATTTT. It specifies CASSLWAGSTDTQYF. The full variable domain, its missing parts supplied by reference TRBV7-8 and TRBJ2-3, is GAGVSQSPRYKVAKRGQDVALRCDPISGHVSLFWYQQALGQGPEFLTYFQNEAQLDKSGLPSDRFFAERPEGSVSTLKIQRTQQEDSAVYLCASSLWAGSTDTQYFGPGTRLTVL.

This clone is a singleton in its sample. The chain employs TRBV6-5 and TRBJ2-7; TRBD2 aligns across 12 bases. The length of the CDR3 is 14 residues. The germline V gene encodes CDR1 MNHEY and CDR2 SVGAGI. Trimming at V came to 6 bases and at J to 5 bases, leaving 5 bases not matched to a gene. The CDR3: CASRGRLAGDEQYF. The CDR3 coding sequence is TGTGCCAGCAGGGGACGACTAGCGGGAGACGAGCAGTACTTC.